The rows below give T cell receptor beta chains drawn from one sample of a study of kidney transplant recipient with SARS-CoV-2 infection. TCRdb recomputed calls from the reads with MiXCR, one row per CDR3 protein. The table has fewer than 250,000 distinct CDR3 sequences, 29% seen once. Material: a blood sample, obtained at baseline and between days 110 and 120 from a kidney transplant recipient. The source of these receptors is a male patient between 25 and 39 years old who had COVID-19 and was a kidney transplant recipient. Some T cells may be graft donor cells. CDR3s include the opening cysteine and the closing phenylalanine or tryptophan. The D gene is left open where the match is weak. Not every row has a clone size; where given, it reads once, few, many or a size class.

TRBD1	TRBJ1-1	few	14	TRBV10-3	CAIKTGGAWTEAFF	TGTGCCATCAAAACAGGGGGCGCTTGGACTGAAGCTTTCTTT
TRBD2	TRBJ2-7	many	14	TRBV12-3/TRBV12-4	CASSSSGTAPQQYF	TGTGCCAGCAGTTCCAGCGGGACTGCGCCACAGCAGTACTTC
TRBD2	TRBJ2-1	NA	15	TRBV24-1	CATSERTSGTNEQFF	TGTGCCACCAGTGAGCGGACTAGCGGGACGAATGAGCAGTTCTTC
TRBD1	TRBJ1-2	many	15	TRBV7-6	CASSSGQEFNYGYTF	TGTGCCAGCAGCTCTGGACAGGAGTTCAACTATGGCTACACCTTC
NA	TRBJ2-3	NA	14	TRBV7-6	CASSSTGPGDTQYF	TGTGCCAGCAGCAGTACGGGGCCTGGAGATACGCAGTATTTT
NA	TRBJ1-1	few	14	TRBV10-1	CASRRGGLNTEAFF	TGCGCCAGCAGGAGAGGGGGGCTGAACACTGAAGCTTTCTTT
NA	TRBJ2-3	many	15	TRBV28	CATQNWGRGTDTQYF	TGTGCCACCCAGAATTGGGGAAGAGGCACAGATACGCAGTATTTT
NA	TRBJ1-1	many	17	TRBV3-1	CASSLYGPISIRTEAFF	TGTGCCAGCAGCTTATATGGTCCCATTTCAATTCGCACTGAAGCTTTCTTT
NA	TRBJ2-3	many	17	TRBV21-1	CASSPALATVMQDTQYF	TGTGCCAGCAGCCCTGCACTAGCTACAGTCATGCAAGATACGCAGTATTTT
TRBD2	TRBJ2-7	few	15	TRBV5-8	CASSTGLAAREEQYF	TGTGCCAGCAGCACCGGGCTAGCGGCCCGGGAGGAGCAGTACTTC
NA	TRBJ1-2	few	17	TRBV19	CASSPGQTNRKTYGYTF	TGTGCCAGTAGTCCTGGGCAGACAAATCGAAAGACCTATGGCTACACCTTC
TRBD1	TRBJ2-7	NA	16	TRBV18	CASSPLLLTGNSEQYF	TGTGCTAGCTCACCCCTGCTACTGACAGGGAACAGCGAGCAGTACTTC
TRBD1	TRBJ1-3	many	17	TRBV18	CASSPSTDRSEGNTIYF	TGTGCCAGCTCACCATCAACGGACAGGTCGGAGGGAAACACCATATATTTT
NA	TRBJ1-2	many	17	TRBV11-1	CASSHKLKAGKTYGYTF	TGTGCCAGCAGCCATAAACTTAAGGCTGGAAAGACCTATGGCTACACCTTC
NA	TRBJ2-6	many	13	TRBV11-3	CASSLAGANVLTF	TGTGCCAGCAGCTTAGCAGGGGCCAACGTCCTGACTTTC
TRBD1	TRBJ2-7	many	14	TRBV14	CASSTGQADNEQYF	TGTGCCAGCAGCACGGGACAGGCAGATAACGAGCAGTACTTC
NA	TRBJ1-2	NA	19	TRBV7-5	CISVPEKMNEVGRTYGYTF	NA
NA	TRBJ1-1	many	15	TRBV19	CASRESISRNTEAFF	TGTGCCAGTAGGGAGAGCATAAGCCGAAACACTGAAGCTTTCTTT
NA	TRBJ2-7	many	14	TRBV3-2	CASSQRELPYEQYF	TGTGCCAGCAGCCAACGGGAGCTACCCTACGAGCAGTACTTC
TRBD1	TRBJ2-1	many	16	TRBV7-9	CASSPPTGASYNEQFF	TGTGCCAGCAGCCCACCTACAGGGGCATCCTACAATGAGCAGTTCTTC
TRBD2	TRBJ2-5	many	15	TRBV7-9	CASRSSGRATETQYF	TGTGCCAGCAGATCTAGCGGGAGGGCCACAGAGACCCAGTACTTC
NA	TRBJ2-3	many	12	TRBV3-1	CASALGPDTQYF	TGTGCCAGCGCACTAGGACCAGATACGCAGTATTTT
NA	TRBJ1-4	many	15	TRBV20-1	CSATHPRSTNEKLFF	TGCAGTGCCACACATCCCAGATCAACTAATGAAAAACTGTTTTTT
NA	TRBJ1-2	many	15	TRBV7-3	CASSLIQAVVGGYTF	TGTGCCAGCAGCTTAATCCAGGCAGTAGTTGGTGGCTACACCTTC
NA	TRBJ2-7	many	14	TRBV6-5	CATTNRPLFYEQYF	TGTGCCACCACTAACCGGCCGCTATTCTACGAGCAGTACTTC
NA	TRBJ1-2	NA	17	TRBV7-7	CASSVGYKCRKTCGYTF	TGTGCCAGCAGCGTTGGGTATAAGTGCCGAAAGACCTGTGGCTACACCTTC
NA	TRBJ2-5	many	16	TRBV6-5	CASSYAAAAGRETQYF	TGTGCCAGCAGTTACGCCGCCGCTGCAGGGAGGGAGACCCAGTACTTC
NA	TRBJ2-3	NA	16	TRBV20-1	CSASFWVAGSTDTQYF	TGCAGTGCTAGCTTCTGGGTGGCGGGAAGCACAGATACGCAGTATTTT
NA	TRBJ2-1	many	16	TRBV20-1	CSASPPPAEGDNEQFF	TGCAGTGCTAGCCCCCCCCCAGCGGAGGGGGACAATGAGCAGTTCTTC
NA	TRBJ1-2	many	16	TRBV9	CASVRMYSRKTYGYTF	TGTGCCAGCGTCCGCATGTACTCAAGAAAGACCTATGGCTACACCTTC
NA	TRBJ1-6	many	15	TRBV5-1	CASKSTGRQDSPLHF	TGCGCCAGCAAGTCTACCGGACGGCAAGATTCACCCCTCCACTTT
NA	TRBJ1-2	many	17	TRBV12-3/TRBV12-4	CASSDYNSFRKTYGYTF	TGTGCCAGCAGTGATTACAACAGCTTCCGAAAGACCTATGGCTACACCTTC
NA	TRBJ1-1	many	14	TRBV27	CASSLEGISTEAFF	TGTGCCAGCAGTTTAGAGGGTATATCGACTGAAGCTTTCTTT
NA	TRBJ2-5	many	17	TRBV3-1	CASSQLCPISFSETQYF	TGTGCCAGCAGCCAACTATGTCCCATTTCTTTCTCTGAGACCCAGTACTTC
NA	TRBJ2-3	NA	13	TRBV6-5	CASMARAADTQYF	TGTGCCAGCATGGCCCGAGCGGCAGATACGCAGTATTTT